The clone carrying this TCR beta chain was counted once. These data are taken from a study of cytomegalovirus exposure and HLA in healthy donors. 60 Vbeta and 13 Jbeta primers were used in PCR. TCRdb's table, derived via immunoSEQ multiplex PCR, lists solely in-frame clones and lacks some. The top ten clones hold more than 0.95% of a sample with some 100,000 clones, 65% to 90% of them seen once. Per germline, CDR1 MNHNS and CDR2 SASEGT. J gave up 5 bases and V 5 bases, and 11 bases lay outside the gene matches. This CDR3 spans 15 amino acids. The specimen was PBMCs. This chain uses TRBV6-1 with TRBJ1-1; 7 bases map to TRBD1. This TCR was recovered from a woman under 30 in good health and CMV-seronegative. CDR3: CASSRLGQRVTEAFF. CDR3 nucleotides: TGTGCCAGCAGTAGATTGGGACAGAGAGTGACTGAAGCTTTCTTT.